The sequence of this T cell receptor (beta chain) was determined in a study of blood T cell repertoires in COVID-19. Authors' processing steps: Using reference gene primer amplification, nucleated cell counts were estimated. Sequenced by immunoSEQ multiplex PCR; TCRdb stores in-frame clones only, minus some. V, J and clone size derive from that table, while D and trimming were established from the DNA sequence. The sample includes 200,000 to 250,000 clones, around 90% of them seen just once. This TCR was sampled from a man younger than 40 who had been exposed to COVID-19. The sample consisted of PBMCs or T cells enriched from blood (not recorded which).

Here the CDR3 reads CASSSGLFTGELFF. The CDR3 nucleotides are TGTGCCAGCAGCTCGGGACTATTCACCGGGGAGCTGTTTTTT. The chain recombines TRBV3-1 (or the pseudogene TRBV3-2) with TRBJ2-2; TRBD2 aligns across 7 bases. The ends lost 5 bases at V and 4 bases at J; junction bases unmatched: 4. Germline CDR1 LGHDT, CDR2 YNNKEL (reference sequence). The CDR3 loop spans 14 amino acids.